The sequence of this T cell receptor beta chain was determined in a study of Graves' ophthalmopathy and Graves' hyperthyroidism. Study-wide results and caveats: Ophthalmopathy was separated from stable hyperthyroidism by a 13-signature model with 87.88% sensitivity and just under 84% specificity.

RNA transcripts were the source from which TCR beta CDR3 regions were amplified. Following a first-round RT-PCR that used HTBI primers, a second-round multiplex PCR was carried out. TCRdb ran MiXCR on the multiplex PCR reads and lists one entry per CDR3 protein. The sample includes 350,000 or so distinct CDR3 sequences, 15% to 20% of them seen just once. Presentation of ophthalmopathy in the donors involved moderate-to-severe activity, CAS ≥3, NOSPECS ≥4 and a duration under 3 months. The evidence that diagnosis relied on was clinical symptoms, serum thyroxine, TRAb, thyroid ultrasound and orbital computed tomography. The PBMCs had their origin in 10 ml of fresh peripheral blood. This clonotype has more than one count but fewer than ten. Antigen: not known. V was shortened by 3 bases and J by 7 bases, with 15 bases between the two germline ends. Looked up from germline, CDR1 is SQVTM and CDR2 is ANQGSEA. CDR3 length: 13 residues.

The TCR originated in an adult man with Graves' ophthalmopathy. The chain joins TRBV29-1 to TRBJ1-1; D gene ambiguous. Material for sequencing was peripheral blood. Here the CDR3 DNA reads TGCAGCGTTGAGGGTCAAGGGTATGGTGAAGCTTTCTTT. Translated, it gives CSVEGQGYGEAFF.